The 9 T cell receptor beta chains given below trace back to one sample, sequenced in a study of blood T cell repertoires in COVID-19. Libraries were prepared by immunoSEQ multiplex PCR; TCRdb keeps only in-frame clonotypes and omits some of them. The sample yields more than 300,000 clones, approximately 90% seen once. Sequences were obtained from PBMCs or T cells enriched from blood (not recorded which). These receptors came from a woman younger than 30 who had recovered from COVID-19.

The J gene is TRBJ2-1, the V gene TRBV5-8; weak D call: TRBD1 (6 bases). Germline assignment: CDR1 SGHTS and CDR2 YDEGEE. V was pared by 2 bases and J by 6 bases, with 18 bases between. This CDR3 region has 16 residues. The CDR3 sequence is CASSFTSGAAGNEQFF. CDR3 sequence (DNA): TGTGCCAGCAGCTTTACCTCAGGGGCCGCAGGCAATGAGCAGTTCTTC.

The DNA for the CDR3 is TGTGCCAGTACAAGGACGGACTTTAGCTATGGCTACACCTTC. Translated, it gives CASTRTDFSYGYTF. The chain carries TRBV19 and TRBJ1-2; no reliable D call. The CDR3 consists of 14 residues. The V end lost 7 bases, the J end lost 4 bases, and 16 bases lay between the germline ends. Germline-derived CDR1 and CDR2 are LNHDA and SQIVND (reference sequence).

The chain couples TRBV7-9 to TRBJ2-7, with TRBD1 as a possible D gene (6 bases). Germline CDR1 reads SEHNR; CDR2 reads FQNEAQ (reference sequence). V was pared by 2 bases and J by 5 bases, with 13 bases between. This CDR3 region has 14 residues. Here the CDR3 reads CASSLLQGWNEQYF. The CDR3 DNA follows: TGTGCCAGCAGCTTATTACAGGGATGGAACGAGCAGTACTTC. Full variable domain (remainder filled in from reference TRBV7-9 and TRBJ2-7): DTGVSQNPRHKITKRGQNVTFRCDPISEHNRLYWYRQTLGQGPEFLTYFQNEAQLEKSRLLSDRFSAERPKGSFSTLEIQRTEQGDSAMYLCASSLLQGWNEQYFGPGTRLTVT.

The rearrangement uses TRBV19 and TRBJ1-6, with 8 positions matching TRBD1. Per germline, CDR1 LNHDA and CDR2 SQIVND (reference sequence). V lost 8 bases to trimming and J lost 4 bases; unmatched junction nucleotides: 1. The CDR3 has 13 amino acids. The CDR3 DNA reads as TGTGCCAGTGGACAGGGTTATAATTCACCCCTCCACTTT. Translated: CASGQGYNSPLHF.

This clone was found once. The chain links TRBV28 to TRBJ1-5, with D perhaps matching TRBD1 (6 bases). Germline CDR1 MDHEN, CDR2 SYDVKM. Trimming removed 6 bases from V and 5 bases from J, with 14 bases in between. The CDR3 covers 14 residues. CDR3 nucleotide sequence: TGTGCCAGCAGCGGCCCAGGGGTTGATCAGCCCCAGCATTTT. Residues: CASSGPGVDQPQHF.

The chain joins TRBV20-1 to TRBJ2-1, with TRBD2 as a possible D gene (5 bases). Germline V gives CDR1 DFQATT, CDR2 SNEGSKA (reference sequence). This CDR3 contains 13 residues. V gave up 3 bases and J gave up 6 bases, with 12 bases separating them. CDR3 loop: CSASWTLTNEQFF. CDR3 DNA: TGCAGTGCTAGTTGGACTCTCACCAATGAGCAGTTCTTC.

This clone has just one count. The chain couples TRBV9 to TRBJ2-2; a weak D match, TRBD1 (5 bases). The CDR3 has 15 amino acids. CDR1 is SGDLS and CDR2 is YYNGEE in the germline V gene. Trimming stripped 2 bases from V and 1 base from J, with 9 bases between. The CDR3 DNA reads TGTGCCAGCAGCGTTTCCAGGGTGAACACCGGGGAGCTGTTTTTT. Its protein is CASSVSRVNTGELFF.

The CDR3 coding sequence is TGCGCCAGCAGCCAAGACCTAGTGAGGGCCGCTGAGCAGTTCTTC. This encodes CASSQDLVRAAEQFF. The chain is built from TRBV4-3 and TRBJ2-1; D possibly corresponds to TRBD2 (5 bases). The CDR3 spans 15 residues. Trimming pared 0 bases from V and 9 bases from J, leaving 15 bases between. The germline V gene encodes CDR1 LGHNA and CDR2 YSLEER.

This chain uses TRBV10-3 with TRBJ1-4; the match to TRBD1 covers 8 bases. This CDR3 comprises 14 residues. The J segment lost 5 bases and the V segment lost 2 bases, leaving 1 base of the junction unmatched. Germline V gene sequence: CDR1 ENHRY, CDR2 SYGVKD. The CDR3 DNA reads as TGTGCCATCAGTGAGGGACAGGGAAATGAAAAACTGTTTTTT. Protein product: CAISEGQGNEKLFF.